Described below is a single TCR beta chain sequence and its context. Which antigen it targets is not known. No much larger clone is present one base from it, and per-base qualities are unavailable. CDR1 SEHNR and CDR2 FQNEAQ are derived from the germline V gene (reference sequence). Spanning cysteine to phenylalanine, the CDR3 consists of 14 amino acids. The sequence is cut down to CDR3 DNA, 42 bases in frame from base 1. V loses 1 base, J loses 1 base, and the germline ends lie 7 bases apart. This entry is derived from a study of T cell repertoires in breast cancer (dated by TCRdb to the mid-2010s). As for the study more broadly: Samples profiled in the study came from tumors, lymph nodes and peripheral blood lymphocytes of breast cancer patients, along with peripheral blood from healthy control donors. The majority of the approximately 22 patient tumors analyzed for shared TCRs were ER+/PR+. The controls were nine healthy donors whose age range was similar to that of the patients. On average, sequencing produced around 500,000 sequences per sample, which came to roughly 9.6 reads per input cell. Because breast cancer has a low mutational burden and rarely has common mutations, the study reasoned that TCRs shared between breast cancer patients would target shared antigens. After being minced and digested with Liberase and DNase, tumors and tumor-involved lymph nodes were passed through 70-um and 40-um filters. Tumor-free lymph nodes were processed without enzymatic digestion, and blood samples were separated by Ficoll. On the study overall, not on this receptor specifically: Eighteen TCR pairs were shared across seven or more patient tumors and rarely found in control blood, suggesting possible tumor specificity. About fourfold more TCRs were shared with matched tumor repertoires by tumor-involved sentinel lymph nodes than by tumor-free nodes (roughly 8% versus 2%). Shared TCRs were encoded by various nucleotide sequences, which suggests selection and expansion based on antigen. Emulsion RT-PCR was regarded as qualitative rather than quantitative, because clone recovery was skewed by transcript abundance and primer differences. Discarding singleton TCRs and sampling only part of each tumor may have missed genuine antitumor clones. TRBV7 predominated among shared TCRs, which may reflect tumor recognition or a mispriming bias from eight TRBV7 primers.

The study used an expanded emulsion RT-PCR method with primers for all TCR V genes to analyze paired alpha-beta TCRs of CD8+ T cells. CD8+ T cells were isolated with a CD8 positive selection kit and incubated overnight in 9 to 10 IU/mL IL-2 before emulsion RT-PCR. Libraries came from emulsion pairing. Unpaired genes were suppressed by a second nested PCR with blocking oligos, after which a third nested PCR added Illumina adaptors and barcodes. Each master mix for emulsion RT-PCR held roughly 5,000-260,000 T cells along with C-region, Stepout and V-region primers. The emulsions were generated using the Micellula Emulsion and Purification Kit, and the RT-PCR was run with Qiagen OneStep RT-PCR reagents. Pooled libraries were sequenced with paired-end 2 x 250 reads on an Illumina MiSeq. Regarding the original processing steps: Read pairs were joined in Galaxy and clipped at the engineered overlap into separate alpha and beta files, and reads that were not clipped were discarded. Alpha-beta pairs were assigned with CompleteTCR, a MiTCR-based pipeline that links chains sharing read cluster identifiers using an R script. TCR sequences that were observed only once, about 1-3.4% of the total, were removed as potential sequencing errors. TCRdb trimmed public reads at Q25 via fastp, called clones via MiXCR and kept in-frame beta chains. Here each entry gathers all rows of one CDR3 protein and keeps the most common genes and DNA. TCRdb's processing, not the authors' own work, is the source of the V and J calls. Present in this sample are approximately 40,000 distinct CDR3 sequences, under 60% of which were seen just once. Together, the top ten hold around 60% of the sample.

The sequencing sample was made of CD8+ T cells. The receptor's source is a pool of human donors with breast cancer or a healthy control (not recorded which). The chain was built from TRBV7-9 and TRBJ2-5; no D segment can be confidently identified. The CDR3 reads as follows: CASSLGYPQETQYF. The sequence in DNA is TGTGCCAGCAGCTTAGGGTACCCCCAAGAGACCCAGTACTTC.